The clone carrying this T cell receptor beta chain appeared a few times. The sample originates from a study of blood T cell repertoires in COVID-19. At the level of the study: The analysed material was cDNA or gDNA that came from T cells, B-cell-depleted T cells, or PBMCs.

The CDR3 consists of 16 residues. The junction had 9 bases not matched to a gene; V was cut back by 6 bases and J by 4 bases. Germline assignment: CDR1 SGHAT and CDR2 FQNNGV. Methods used by the authors: Amplification of reference gene primers was used by the study to estimate nucleated cell counts. Data came from immunoSEQ multiplex PCR; TCRdb stores just in-frame clones and leaves some out. That table is the source of V, J and clone size, and D and trimming were worked out from the DNA. This sample has some 180,000 clones, with 82% found just once. The sample comprised peripheral blood. The TCR was taken from a woman aged 60-70 years with COVID-19, enrolled during active disease. The chain uses TRBV11-2 and TRBJ2-5; TRBD2 matches 12 bases. The CDR3 DNA follows: TGTGCCAGCAGAATCCATGGACTAGCGGGAAGAGAGACCCAGTACTTC. It encodes CASRIHGLAGRETQYF.